This T cell receptor beta chain was observed in a study of regulatory T cells in long-lasting Graves disease. Study-level information: Duration of antithyroid drug therapy among newly diagnosed Graves' patients was under 3 months. Broader study findings: TRBV28, TRBJ1-2 and TRBJ2-5 were favored in persistent disease.

Time point specified: newly diagnosed GD, antithyroid drugs for less than 3 months. Extracted PBMC RNA gave rise to the TCR library. Germline lookup yields CDR1 DFQATT and CDR2 SNEGSKA (reference sequence). Losses at the gene ends were 6 bases for V and 7 bases for J; bases not matched to a gene: 24. The CDR3 consists of 18 residues. For TCR beta, libraries came from iRepertoire HTBI primers and Arm-PCR of CDR3 regions. TCRdb reanalysed the multiplex PCR reads using MiXCR and keeps one entry per CDR3 protein. The sample contains 350,000 to 400,000 distinct CDR3 sequences, around 16% of which appear only once. This clonotype was observed at least ten times. Its matching antigen is unknown.

The genes are TRBV20-1 and TRBJ2-3; TRBD2 matches at 8 bases. The source is a female donor with Graves disease. The sequencing used peripheral blood mononuclear cells (PBMCs), collected at new diagnosis, from a patient treated with antithyroid drugs. The DNA of the CDR3 is TGCAGTGCACCCAACACGGGAGGGTGGGGGGAGGAACTTCATACGCAGTATTTT. It yields the protein CSAPNTGGWGEELHTQYF.